The 3 T cell receptor beta chains listed next were all sequenced from one sample in a study of breast tumors, draining lymph nodes, adjacent tissues. TCRdb processed the multiplex PCR reads anew with MiXCR; each CDR3 protein has one entry. The sample has about 230,000 distinct CDR3 sequences; roughly 32% are singletons. The lymph nodes were axillary draining lymph nodes from breast cancer patients. What was sequenced was axillary lymph node tissue. The receptors were sampled from a female donor with breast cancer. Some clones in this sample may be carry-over from other donors' samples.

Many counts were recorded for this clonotype. The V call is TRBV11-2, the J call TRBJ2-7; 8 bases align to TRBD2. This CDR3 comprises 16 residues. The ends lost 5 bases at V and 6 bases at J; junction bases unmatched: 15. Germline V gene lookup returns CDR1 SGHAT and CDR2 FQNNGV. CDR3 sequence reads: CASSPAMVLAGLEQYF. CDR3 bases: TGTGCCAGCAGCCCAGCGATGGTGCTAGCGGGTCTCGAGCAGTACTTC.

This clonotype was seen repeatedly, ten times or more. The chain links TRBV11-3 to TRBJ2-5; the match to TRBD1 covers 9 bases. Germline lookup yields CDR1 SGHNT and CDR2 YENEEA. V dropped 7 bases and J dropped 5; count of bases not matched to a gene: 5. This CDR3 region has 13 residues. DNA of the CDR3: TGTGCCAGCAACTACAGGGGGCGGGAGACCCAGTACTTC. Translated, it gives CASNYRGRETQYF.

The genes are TRBV20-1 and TRBJ2-1, with 10 positions matching TRBD2. The CDR3 covers 16 residues. V lost 3 bases and J lost 9; bases outside the gene matches: 14. CDR1 and CDR2 from the germline V gene are DFQATT and SNEGSKA (reference sequence). The CDR3 spells CSARGIVASGRAEQFF. The CDR3 coding sequence is TGCAGTGCTAGGGGGATAGTCGCTAGCGGGAGAGCTGAGCAGTTCTTC.